This T cell receptor (beta chain) was observed in a study of control samples from healthy donors and cancer patients. Deletions cut 0 bases from V and 3 bases from J, with 11 bases between. Germline CDR1 is KGHDR and CDR2 is SFDVKD. The length of the CDR3 is 16 residues. Using immunoSEQ multiplex PCR, the repertoire was profiled, and TCRdb retains in-frame clones only, with some absent. The sample consists of about 150,000 clones, around 96% of them appearing once. The V call is TRBV24-1, the J call TRBJ1-5; D ambiguous. The sequence derives from a man aged 40-50 years in good health. The sequencing sample was made of blood. The CDR3 loop reads CATSDLSPWYNQPQHF. The CDR3 DNA sequence: TGTGCCACCAGTGATTTGTCCCCTTGGTACAATCAGCCCCAGCATTTT.